The rows below give T cell receptor beta chains drawn from one sample of a study of read filtering for tumor transcriptome and immune sequencing. TCRdb independently ran MiXCR on the reads; one entry per CDR3 protein. Of 55,000 to 60,000 distinct CDR3 sequences in the sample, around an eighth were seen once. Specimen: a population of CD138-negative cells sorted from bone marrow. The receptors were gathered from a donor at least 40 years old with multiple myeloma. Each CDR3 is given with its conserved first and last residue. Each record gives: J gene, D gene, clone size, V gene, CDR3 DNA, CDR3 protein. The D gene is left open where the match is weak. The listing skips clone size in some rows; elsewhere it reads once, few, many or a size class.

>TRBJ2-3|.|many|TRBV5-1
TGCGCCAGCAGCTTGGAACTGAGCACAGATACGCAGTATTTT
CASSLELSTDTQYF
>TRBJ2-1|.|many|TRBV20-1
TGCAGTGCCCAGGTTCAGGGCAACTACAATGAGCAGTTCTTC
CSAQVQGNYNEQFF
>TRBJ1-2|.|.|TRBV11-2
TGTGCCAGCAAAGTATCCCCTAGGTCGGGGGCAGGGGCCTATGGCTACACCTTC
CASKVSPRSGAGAYGYTF
>TRBJ2-5|.|.|TRBV6-1
TGTGCCAGCAGTGACCAGGGACGACTACAAGAGACCCAGTACTTC
CASSDQGRLQETQYF
>TRBJ2-2|.|many|TRBV10-3
TGTGCCATCAGCGCCGGGGGCACCGGGGAGCTGTTTTTT
CAISAGGTGELFF
>TRBJ2-5|TRBD2|few|TRBV18
TGTGCCAGCTCACCAGGGACTAGCGGGGAAGAGACCCAGTACTTC
CASSPGTSGEETQYF
>TRBJ2-1|TRBD2|many|TRBV5-1
TGCGCCAGCCTCGGGGCGGGGGGGCCGAATGAGCAGTTCTTC
CASLGAGGPNEQFF
>TRBJ1-2|.|many|TRBV7-3
TGTGCCAGCAGCCCCCAACAGGGTGGCTATGGCTACACCTTC
CASSPQQGGYGYTF
>TRBJ2-1|TRBD2|many|TRBV12-3/TRBV12-4
TGTGCCAGCAGTAAGCAGCTAGCGGGGCCCTCCAATGAGCAGTTCTTC
CASSKQLAGPSNEQFF
>TRBJ2-1|TRBD2|medium-sized|TRBV20-1
TGCAGTGCTAGCCAGGTGCGGGGGGCTACGAGGGAGTTCTTC
CSASQVRGATREFF
>TRBJ1-1|.|many|TRBV27
TGTGCCAGCGGAAGGGCGCTGAACACTGAAGCTTTCTTT
CASGRALNTEAFF
>TRBJ1-1|.|few|TRBV7-9
TGTGCCAGCAGCTTAGCGACGGGGACCTCTAAGAACACTGAAGCTTTCTTT
CASSLATGTSKNTEAFF
>TRBJ2-1|.|many|TRBV20-1
TGCAGTGCTAGAGGATCCGAGAAACCGGGAATCGGGTACAATGAGCAGTTCTTC
CSARGSEKPGIGYNEQFF
>TRBJ2-5|TRBD1|many|TRBV5-1
TGCGCCAGCAGCTTGGACCGGGACAGGGGACAAGAGACCCAGTACTTC
CASSLDRDRGQETQYF
>TRBJ1-4|.|many|TRBV5-5
TGTGCCAGCAGCCTGGGTTGGTCCAATGAAAAACTGTTTTTT
CASSLGWSNEKLFF
>TRBJ1-1|.|many|TRBV28
TGTGCCAGCAGTTTGGTCAGGGCGAACACTGAAGCTTTCTTT
CASSLVRANTEAFF
>TRBJ1-2|TRBD1|many|TRBV5-6
TGTGCCAGCGGACAGGGAATTGATGGCTACACCTTC
CASGQGIDGYTF
>TRBJ2-1|.|.|TRBV4-1
TGCGTCATCAGCCAAGATCTGCAGGGTGCCTACAATGAGCAGTTCTTC
CVISQDLQGAYNEQFF
>TRBJ2-1|.|many|TRBV6-5
TGTGCCAGCAGCCGAGGGGATTTTGAGCAGTTCTTC
CASSRGDFEQFF
>TRBJ1-2|.|many|TRBV11-2
TGTGCCAGCAGCCCCCGCGGGGTATACTATGGCTACACCTTC
CASSPRGVYYGYTF
>TRBJ2-2|.|many|TRBV28
TGTGCCAGCAGATGGGTCCCGAAGGCCCTAGCTTTCACCGGGGAGCTGTTTTTT
CASRWVPKALAFTGELFF
>TRBJ2-7|.|many|TRBV18
TGTGCCAGCTCACGGCAGGTGGGCTACGAGCAGTACTTC
CASSRQVGYEQYF
>TRBJ2-5|.|many|TRBV5-1
TGCGCCAGCAGCTTGTCTGGGATTGAGACCCAGTACTTC
CASSLSGIETQYF
>TRBJ2-5|TRBD1|many|TRBV29-1
TGCAGCGTCCCGCACGGGACAGGGGGCCTCCCAAGGGAGACCCAGTACTTC
CSVPHGTGGLPRETQYF
>TRBJ2-5|TRBD2|few|TRBV3-1
TGTGCCAGCAGCTCCCGTGGTAGCGGGGGACCTCAAGAGACCCAGTACTTC
CASSSRGSGGPQETQYF
>TRBJ1-6|.|many|TRBV11-2
TGTGCCAGCAGCTTAGTCGTAACAGGGTGGTCACCCCTCCACTTT
CASSLVVTGWSPLHF
>TRBJ2-7|.|many|TRBV5-1
TGCGCCAGCAGAGGAGAGGGGGAGCAGTACTTC
CASRGEGEQYF
>TRBJ1-5|.|many|TRBV18
TGTGCCAGCTCACCCGGGGCGGAAGGCAATCAGCCCCAGCATTTT
CASSPGAEGNQPQHF
>TRBJ2-2|.|many|TRBV18
TGTGCCAGCTCACCCCTAGGTTGGGGCACCGGGGAGCTGTTTTTT
CASSPLGWGTGELFF
>TRBJ2-1|.|many|TRBV3-1
TGTGCCAGCAGCCCGGCCTACAATGAGCTGTTCTTC
CASSPAYNELFF
>TRBJ1-5|.|many|TRBV7-2
TGTGCCAGCAGCTACACAGGTCCCAATCAGCCCCAGCATTTT
CASSYTGPNQPQHF
>TRBJ1-1|.|many|TRBV10-2
TGCGCCAGCAGGGACAGTGAAGCTTTCTTT
CASRDSEAFF
>TRBJ1-1|.|.|TRBV6-1
TGTGCCAGCAGTGACCCCGGTTCGAGTATGAACACTGAAGCTTTCTTT
CASSDPGSSMNTEAFF
>TRBJ2-5|.|many|TRBV18
TGTGCCAGCTCCCTCCGCAGGGGAAAAGAGACCCAGTACTTC
CASSLRRGKETQYF
>TRBJ2-7|TRBD1|many|TRBV6-6
TGTGCCAGCAGTTACTCGAGGGACAGGGTGTACGAGCAGTACTTC
CASSYSRDRVYEQYF
>TRBJ2-5|.|many|TRBV7-2
TGTGCCAGCAGCTTACTAATAGACAGCCAAGAGACCCAGTACTTC
CASSLLIDSQETQYF
>TRBJ1-1|.|many|TRBV6-1
TGTGCCAGCAGTGAAGACAGGGCGAACACTGAAGCTTTCTTT
CASSEDRANTEAFF
>TRBJ2-1|TRBD2|many|TRBV3-1
TGTGCCAGCAGCCAGCGCGGCGCGGGGGGCGCATACAATGAGCAGTTCTTC
CASSQRGAGGAYNEQFF
>TRBJ2-2|.|.|TRBV12-3/TRBV12-4
TGTGCCAGCAGTCGACGGGTAGGGAACGGGGAGCTGTTTTTT
CASSRRVGNGELFF
>TRBJ1-1|.|many|TRBV14
TGTGCCAGCAGCCAAGACCACAGGTACCTCGTACGGACTGAAGCTTTCTTT
CASSQDHRYLVRTEAFF
>TRBJ1-5|.|many|TRBV7-8
TGTGCCAGCAGCTTAGAACGGACCTTTACCAATCAGCCCCAGCATTTT
CASSLERTFTNQPQHF
>TRBJ2-5|.|.|TRBV20-1
TGCAGTACCGGGACTCGGGAGACCCAGTACTTC
CSTGTRETQYF
>TRBJ2-2|TRBD2|many|TRBV20-1
TGCAGTGCTCCGCAACGCCGGGGGGACGGGGAGCTGTTTTTT
CSAPQRRGDGELFF
>TRBJ1-5|.|many|TRBV7-9
TGTGCCAGCAGCTTACAAGGGGAGCAGCCCCAGCATTTT
CASSLQGEQPQHF
>TRBJ1-3|.|.|TRBV12-3/TRBV12-4
TGTGCCAGCAGTTTTGCGGAGTCCGGAAACGCCATATATTTT
CASSFAESGNAIYF
>TRBJ2-7|.|many|TRBV27
TGTGCCAGCAGTTTCAAGAGCCTCAAAGCTAAGAGCTACGAGCAGTACTTC
CASSFKSLKAKSYEQYF
>TRBJ2-7|TRBD2|once|TRBV23-1
TGCGCCAGCAATCTAGCGGGGGGGGGCGACGAGCAGTACTTC
CASNLAGGGDEQYF
>TRBJ2-3|TRBD1|many|TRBV6-5
TGTGCCAGCAGTTACTCAGTTGGACAGGCTACAGATACGCAGTATTTT
CASSYSVGQATDTQYF
>TRBJ2-2|.|many|TRBV7-9
TGTGCCAGCAGCACCAACACCGGGGAGCTGTTTTTT
CASSTNTGELFF
>TRBJ2-5|.|many|TRBV6-5
TGTGCCAGCAGTTACGCGTCGGGGGAAGAGACCCAGTACTTC
CASSYASGEETQYF
>TRBJ1-5|.|.|TRBV3-1
TGTGCCAGCAGCCCTCAAAGGAGCGCAGGGATCGGCAATCAGCCCCAGCATTTT
CASSPQRSAGIGNQPQHF
>TRBJ2-5|.|many|TRBV21-1
TGTGCCAGCAGCAAAGAGCGGCAGGGGAAAGGAGAGACCCAGTACTTC
CASSKERQGKGETQYF
>TRBJ2-5|.|many|TRBV7-9
TGTGCCAGCAGTCGTCGGGAAACAGTAAAGGAGACCCAGTACTTC
CASSRRETVKETQYF